This T cell receptor beta chain was identified during a study of T cells after yellow fever vaccination. Study-level background: The study sorted EM, EMRA, CM and Tscm memory subsets by CD3, CD45RA, CCR7 and CD95. General study results and limits: Detected again after the booster were most primary-vaccination clones, at 95% to 98% CD4 and approximately 85% CD8.

The CDR3 has 17 residues. The V gene's germline CDR1 is SGHVS and CDR2 FQNEAQ. V trimming: 4 bases; J trimming: 4 bases; junction bases outside the gene matches: 9. By 5'RACE template switching, TCR cDNA was produced, with a universal primer site and UMIs added in the process. TCRdb itself ran the 5' RACE reads through MiXCR, one entry per CDR3 protein. The data show roughly 11,000 distinct CDR3 sequences, roughly 6% seen once. The table lists this clonotype with many counts. The specimen comprised PBMCs, either bulk or a sorted T-cell subset (CD4+, CD8+, memory, or dextramer-sorted; not recorded which), sampled on the day of the yellow fever booster vaccination. The J gene is TRBJ2-6, the V gene TRBV7-8; 8 positions agree with TRBD1. The receptor was derived from a man aged 25-40 years who received the YFV17D yellow fever vaccine. The CDR3 spells CASSSDRGGAGANVLTF. CDR3 nucleotide sequence: TGTGCCAGCAGCTCTGACAGGGGTGGGGCCGGGGCCAACGTCCTGACTTTC.